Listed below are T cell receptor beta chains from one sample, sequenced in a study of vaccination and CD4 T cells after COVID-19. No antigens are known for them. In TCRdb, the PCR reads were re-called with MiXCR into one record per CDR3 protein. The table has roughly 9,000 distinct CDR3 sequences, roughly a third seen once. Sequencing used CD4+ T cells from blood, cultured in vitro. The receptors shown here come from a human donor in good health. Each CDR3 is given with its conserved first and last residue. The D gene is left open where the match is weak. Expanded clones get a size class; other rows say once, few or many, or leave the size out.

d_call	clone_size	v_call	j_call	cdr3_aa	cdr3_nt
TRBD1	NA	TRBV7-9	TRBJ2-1	CASSLEGASALF	TGTGCCAGCAGCTTAGAGGGGGCCTCAGCGCTCTTC
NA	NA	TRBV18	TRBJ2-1	CASSPRRAVTEQFF	TGTGCCAGCTCACCACGAAGGGCCGTGACTGAGCAGTTCTTC
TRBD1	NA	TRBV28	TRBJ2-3	CASRRTGGGDTQYF	TGTGCCAGCCGACGGACAGGGGGGGGTGATACGCAGTATTTT
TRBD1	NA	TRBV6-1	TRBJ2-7	CASSTSWDSYEQYF	TGTGCCAGCAGTACAAGCTGGGACAGCTACGAGCAGTACTTC
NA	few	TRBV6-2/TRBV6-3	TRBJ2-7	CASSLNQHKQYF	TGTGCCAGCAGTCTTAACCAGCACAAGCAGTACTTC
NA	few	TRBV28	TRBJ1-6	CASSFGGWGPLHF	TGTGCCAGCAGTTTTGGTGGCTGGGGACCCCTCCACTTT
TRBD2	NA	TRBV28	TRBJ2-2	CASSSGGRFTGELFF	TGTGCCAGCAGTTCCGGCGGGAGGTTCACCGGGGAGCTGTTTTTT
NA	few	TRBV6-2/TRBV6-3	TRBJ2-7	CASSYIRDTLTYEQYF	TGTGCCAGCAGTTACATCCGGGACACCCTTACCTACGAGCAGTACTTC
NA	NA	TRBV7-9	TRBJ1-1	CASSLEGQRAPEAFF	TGTGCCAGCAGCTTAGAGGGACAAAGGGCGCCTGAAGCTTTCTTT
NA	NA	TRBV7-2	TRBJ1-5	CASSQGSVLDNQPQHF	TGTGCCAGCAGCCAAGGGAGTGTTTTGGACAATCAGCCCCAGCATTTT
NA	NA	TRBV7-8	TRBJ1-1	CASSPSSGGFEAFF	TGTGCCAGCAGCCCTTCCTCCGGAGGTTTCGAAGCTTTCTTT
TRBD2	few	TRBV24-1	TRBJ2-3	CATSDPELAGGTDTQYF	TGTGCCACCAGTGATCCAGAACTAGCGGGAGGAACAGATACGCAGTATTTT
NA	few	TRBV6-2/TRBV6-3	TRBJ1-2	CASSYGLGYGYTF	TGTGCCAGCAGTTACGGCTTGGGGTATGGCTACACCTTC
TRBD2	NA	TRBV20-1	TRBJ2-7	CSARARGGLAGVYEQYF	TGCAGTGCTAGAGCTAGGGGGGGACTAGCGGGAGTCTACGAGCAGTACTTC
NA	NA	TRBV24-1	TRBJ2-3	CATSGAQFGSGGTDTQYF	TGTGCCACCAGTGGCGCCCAATTTGGGTCAGGGGGCACAGATACGCAGTATTTT
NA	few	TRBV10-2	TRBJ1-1	CASSDRLNTEAFF	TGCGCCAGCAGCGACAGACTGAACACTGAAGCTTTCTTT
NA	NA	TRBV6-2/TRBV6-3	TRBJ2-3	CASIRASTDTQYF	TGTGCCAGCATTAGGGCTAGCACAGATACGCAGTATTTT
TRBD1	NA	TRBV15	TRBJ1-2	CATSRVDRDTYGYTF	TGTGCCACCAGCAGAGTTGACAGGGACACATATGGCTACACCTTC
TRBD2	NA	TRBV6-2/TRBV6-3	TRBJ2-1	CASNWLAGDGEQFF	TGTGCCAGCAATTGGTTAGCGGGAGATGGTGAGCAGTTCTTC
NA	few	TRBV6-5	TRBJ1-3	CASSFSASGNTIYF	TGTGCCAGCAGTTTCAGTGCCTCTGGAAACACCATATATTTT
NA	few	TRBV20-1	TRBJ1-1	CSARDGGRKNTEAFF	TGCAGTGCTAGAGACGGGGGACGGAAGAACACTGAAGCTTTCTTT
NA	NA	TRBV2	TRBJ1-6	CASSEEGSGVSSPLHF	TGTGCCAGCAGTGAAGAAGGGTCGGGGGTCTCTTCACCCCTCCACTTT
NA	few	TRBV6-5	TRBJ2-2	CASSYSRVATGELFF	TGTGCCAGCAGTTACTCGAGGGTCGCCACCGGGGAGCTGTTTTTT
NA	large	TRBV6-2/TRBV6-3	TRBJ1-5	CASSYGGAGQPQHF	TGTGCCAGCAGTTACGGGGGGGCTGGACAGCCCCAGCATTTT
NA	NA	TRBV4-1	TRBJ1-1	CASSQPGRGRPEAFF	TGCGCCAGCAGCCAGCCGGGAAGGGGTCGACCTGAAGCTTTCTTT
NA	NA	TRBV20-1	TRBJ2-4	CSARGGGAKNIQYF	TGCAGTGCTAGAGGTGGGGGGGCCAAAAACATTCAGTACTTC
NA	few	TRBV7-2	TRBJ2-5	CASSFGPPRGETQYF	TGTGCCAGCAGCTTTGGTCCGCCCCGAGGGGAGACCCAGTACTTC
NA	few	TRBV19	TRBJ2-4	CASSPRRDSPQYF	TGTGCCAGTAGTCCGCGCCGGGACTCCCCCCAGTACTTC
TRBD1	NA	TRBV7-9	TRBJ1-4	CASSLGRGLQTNEKLFF	TGTGCCAGCAGCTTAGGGAGGGGGCTACAAACTAATGAAAAACTGTTTTTT
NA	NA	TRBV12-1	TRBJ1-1	CASSLSWRIAEAFF	TGTGCCAGCAGCCTATCATGGAGGATCGCTGAAGCTTTCTTT
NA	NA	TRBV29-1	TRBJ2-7	CSVEGLAEEQYF	TGCAGCGTTGAGGGATTAGCGGAAGAGCAGTACTTC
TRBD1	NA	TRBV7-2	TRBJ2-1	CASSWNRGSYNEQFF	TGTGCCAGCAGCTGGAACAGGGGATCCTACAATGAGCAGTTCTTC
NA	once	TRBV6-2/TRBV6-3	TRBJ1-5	CASRDAWTSNQPQHF	TGTGCCAGCCGCGACGCCTGGACAAGTAATCAGCCCCAGCATTTT
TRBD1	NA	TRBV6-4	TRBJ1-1	CASSDRRQGGEAFF	TGTGCCAGCAGTGACCGGAGACAGGGTGGTGAAGCTTTCTTT
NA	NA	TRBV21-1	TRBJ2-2	CASSKPGEAGELFF	TGTGCCAGCAGCAAGCCAGGGGAGGCCGGGGAGCTGTTTTTT
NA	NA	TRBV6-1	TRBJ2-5	CASTGGQETQYF	TGTGCCAGCACGGGCGGTCAAGAGACCCAGTACTTC
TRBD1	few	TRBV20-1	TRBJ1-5	CSAAVESGQGKVRSNQPQHF	TGCAGTGCTGCCGTTGAATCGGGACAGGGGAAAGTGCGAAGCAATCAGCCCCAGCATTTT
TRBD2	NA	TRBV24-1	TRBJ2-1	CATSDWGTSGSYNEQFF	TGTGCCACCAGTGATTGGGGGACTAGCGGTTCCTACAATGAGCAGTTCTTC
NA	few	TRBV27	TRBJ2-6	CASTLDNSGANVLTF	TGTGCCAGCACCCTAGACAACTCTGGGGCCAACGTCCTGACTTTC
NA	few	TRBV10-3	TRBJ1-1	CAISDYSRMNTEAFF	TGTGCCATCAGTGACTACAGCAGGATGAACACTGAAGCTTTCTTT
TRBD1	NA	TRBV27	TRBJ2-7	CASSSGQGDYEQYF	TGTGCCAGCAGTTCCGGACAGGGGGATTACGAGCAGTACTTC
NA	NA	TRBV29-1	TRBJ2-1	CSVASGEVYEQFF	TGCAGCGTTGCGTCGGGAGAGGTCTATGAGCAGTTCTTC
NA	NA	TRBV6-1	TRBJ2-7	CASSEGGWTAYEQYF	TGTGCCAGCAGTGAAGGGGGGTGGACAGCCTACGAGCAGTACTTC
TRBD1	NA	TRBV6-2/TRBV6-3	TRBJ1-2	CASSPRDRGPTF	TGTGCCAGCAGCCCGCGGGACAGGGGTCCCACCTTC
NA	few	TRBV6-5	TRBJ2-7	CASSYYGVGNTEQYF	TGTGCCAGCAGTTACTATGGGGTTGGCAATACGGAGCAGTACTTC
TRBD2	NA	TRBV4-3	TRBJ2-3	CASSQEALHVAGGDTQYF	TGCGCCAGCAGCCAAGAAGCCCTACATGTCGCGGGAGGAGATACGCAGTATTTT
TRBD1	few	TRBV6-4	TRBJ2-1	CASSDGTGGNEQFF	TGTGCCAGCAGTGACGGGACAGGGGGCAATGAGCAGTTCTTC
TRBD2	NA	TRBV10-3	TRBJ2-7	CAISERLAGLSSYEQYF	TGTGCCATCAGTGAGAGGCTAGCGGGACTCAGCTCCTACGAGCAGTACTTC
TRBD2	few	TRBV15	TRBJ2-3	CATSRGLAGMVTDTQYF	TGTGCCACCAGCAGGGGACTAGCGGGAATGGTCACAGATACGCAGTATTTT
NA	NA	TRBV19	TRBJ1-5	CASSLPGPGHGQPQHF	TGTGCCAGTAGTCTTCCGGGACCGGGGCATGGACAGCCCCAGCATTTT
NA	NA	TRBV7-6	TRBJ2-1	CASSRREDEQFF	TGTGCCAGCAGTCGCAGGGAGGATGAGCAGTTCTTC
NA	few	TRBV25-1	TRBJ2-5	CASSEYYETQYF	TGTGCCAGCAGTGAATATTATGAGACCCAGTACTTC
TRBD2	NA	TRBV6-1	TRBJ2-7	CASSGSGTARYEQYF	TGTGCCAGCTCGGGAAGCGGGACGGCACGTTACGAGCAGTACTTC
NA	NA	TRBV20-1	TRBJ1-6	CSAPTPDKENSPLHF	TGCAGTGCCCCTACCCCGGACAAGGAAAATTCACCCCTCCACTTT
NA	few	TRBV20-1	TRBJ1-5	CSATRGSNQPQHF	TGCAGTGCTACCCGGGGGAGCAATCAGCCCCAGCATTTT
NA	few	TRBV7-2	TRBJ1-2	CASISSKSAGGYTF	TGTGCCAGCATTTCCTCCAAGTCCGCGGGGGGCTACACCTTC
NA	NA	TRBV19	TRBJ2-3	CASSIRLRGDGDTQYF	TGTGCCAGTAGTATCCGTTTGCGAGGGGATGGAGATACGCAGTATTTT